These 24 T cell receptor beta chains were all obtained from the same sample, sequenced in a study of T cells in Graves' hyperthyroidism and ophthalmopathy. Template material for amplifying TCR beta CDR3 regions consisted of RNA transcripts. Using the HTBI primer set, a first-round RT-PCR was run on the TCR CDR3. MiXCR, run by TCRdb on the multiplex PCR reads, gives a single entry per CDR3 protein. Among 90,000 to 120,000 distinct CDR3 sequences listed, approximately 15% were seen once. Input material: blood. The receptors shown here come from a woman aged 45-60 years with Graves' hyperthyroidism.

V and J are TRBV12-3 or TRBV12-4 and TRBJ2-7; TRBD1 matches 8 bases. J gave up 6 bases and V 6 bases, and 10 bases lay outside the gene matches. This CDR3 contains 14 residues. The CDR3 loop reads CASRYRATGGEQYF. In nucleotides, the CDR3 is TGTGCCAGCAGGTACCGGGCTACAGGGGGCGAGCAGTACTTC.

This clonotype was recorded many times. The V and J genes are TRBV6-5 and TRBJ2-3; TRBD2 matches at 8 bases. Germline V lookup: CDR1 MNHEY, CDR2 SVGAGI. After removal of 5 bases from V and 0 bases from J, the junction contained 7 bases not matched to a gene. The CDR3 covers 16 residues. The CDR3 protein is CASSTLAATSTDTQYF. The CDR3 DNA sequence: TGTGCCAGCAGTACACTAGCGGCTACTAGCACAGATACGCAGTATTTT.

This chain connects TRBV3-1 to TRBJ2-3; TRBD2 matches at 15 bases. Germline values: CDR1 LGHDT, CDR2 YNNKEL (reference sequence). CDR3 length: 16 residues. J was trimmed by 4 bases and V by 1 base; bases with no gene match: 0. The CDR3 DNA reads as TGTGCCAGCAGCCAAGGGACTAGCGGGGGGGCAGATACGCAGTATTTT. It specifies CASSQGTSGGADTQYF.

As regards this clonotype: A much larger clonotype is one base distant, so this may be a read error. The V gene is TRBV27, the J gene TRBJ2-1, with D possibly TRBD1 on 5 matching bases. The CDR3 contains 13 residues. The V gene's germline CDR1 is MNHEY and CDR2 SMNVEV (reference sequence). The CDR3 bases are TGTACCAGCAGTTTAACCAGGGTTGATGAGCAGTTCTTC. It encodes CTSSLTRVDEQFF.

This clonotype was seen a handful of times. A much larger clonotype is one base distant, so this may be a read error. The chain carries TRBV27 and TRBJ2-1; D uncertain. CDR3 length equals 12 residues. CDR1 MNHEY and CDR2 SMNVEV come from the germline V gene (reference sequence). The CDR3 spells CASSPSPREQCF. In DNA form, the CDR3 reads TGTGCCAGCAGTCCCTCTCCCCGTGAGCAGTGCTTC.

This clonotype has ten or more counts. The rearrangement joins TRBV27 to TRBJ2-1; no definite D call. Deletions cut 5 bases from V and 1 base from J, with 15 bases between. Germline assignment: CDR1 MNHEY and CDR2 SMNVEV (reference sequence). CDR3 length: 16 residues. CDR3 sequence (DNA): TGTGCCAGCAGTCCCCGGCAGATTGGATCCTACAATGAGCAGTTCTTC. It yields the protein CASSPRQIGSYNEQFF.

The chain is built from TRBV7-2 and TRBJ2-1; D is undetermined. CDR3 length: 14 amino acids. Germline lookup yields CDR1 SGHTA and CDR2 FQGNSA. V lost 5 bases to trimming and J lost 5 bases, with 13 bases between them. This CDR3 reads CASSRLDVHNEQFF. The CDR3 DNA is TGTGCCAGCAGCCGCCTCGACGTGCACAATGAGCAGTTCTTC. Complete variable domain (other parts from reference TRBV7-2 and TRBJ2-1): GAGVSQSPSNKVTEKGKDVELRCDPISGHTALYWYRQSLGQGLEFLIYFQGNSAPDKSGLPSDRFSAERTGGSVSTLTIQRTQQEDSAVYLCASSRLDVHNEQFFGPGTRLTVL.

This clonotype came up many times. The J gene is TRBJ2-5, the V gene TRBV28; 7 bases match TRBD2. Trimming took 6 bases from V and 3 from J; bases not matched to a gene: 1. CDR1 is MDHEN and CDR2 is SYDVKM in the germline V gene. The length of the CDR3 is 12 residues. Written as DNA, the CDR3 is TGTGCCAGCAGAGGGACTAAAGAGACCCAGTACTTC. Its protein is CASRGTKETQYF.

The chain couples TRBV9 to TRBJ2-3; 13 nucleotides agree with TRBD2. This CDR3 has 19 amino acids. The V gene's germline CDR1 is SGDLS and CDR2 YYNGEE. After removal of 0 bases from V and 2 bases from J, the junction contained 9 bases not matched to a gene. The CDR3 DNA reads TGTGCCAGCAGCGTAGCTACGGGGACTAGCGGGATTTCCACAGATACGCAGTATTTT. It translates to CASSVATGTSGISTDTQYF.

This clonotype was detected ten times or more. The chain combines TRBV5-8 with TRBJ2-3; 7 nucleotides match TRBD1. The V segment lost 0 bases and the J segment 2 bases; nucleotides outside the gene matches: 6. The CDR3 is 16 residues long. Germline V gene lookup returns CDR1 SGHTS and CDR2 YDEGEE. The CDR3 reads CASSLGGGRNTDTQYF. The DNA of the CDR3 is TGTGCCAGCAGCTTGGGAGGGGGCAGGAACACAGATACGCAGTATTTT.

Ten or more counts support this clonotype. A junction boundary mismatches the germline segment, possibly from a read error. The chain recombines TRBV4-1 with TRBJ2-1, with 7 bases fitting TRBD1. This CDR3 comprises 13 residues. Germline CDR1 and CDR2: MGHRA and YSYEKL. The CDR3 DNA is TGCGCCGGCAGCCAGCGACAGGGTGATGAGCAGTTCTTC. Translating gives CAGSQRQGDEQFF.

This clonotype has a count of ten or more. This chain links TRBV5-1 with TRBJ2-1; D may be TRBD2 (5 bases). The V gene lost 3 bases and the J gene lost 2 bases, with 15 bases spanning the gap. CDR3 size: 16 residues. The germline V gene has CDR1 SGHRS and CDR2 YFSETQ. Here the CDR3 reads CASSSLADSTYNEQFF. CDR3 sequence (DNA): TGCGCCAGCAGCTCTCTGGCGGACTCGACCTACAATGAGCAGTTCTTC.

This clonotype came up a few times. The rearrangement links TRBV6-1 to TRBJ1-5; no firm D call. Trimming removed 0 bases from V and 12 bases from J, with 3 bases in between. The CDR3 extends over 10 amino acids. Germline CDR1 and CDR2: MNHNS and SASEGT. In nucleotides, the CDR3 is TGTGCCAGCAGTGAAGCCTACCAGCATTTT. Its protein is CASSEAYQHF.

This clonotype has a count of ten or more. The gene calls are TRBV20-1 and TRBJ2-5; D unclear. CDR1 and CDR2 from the germline V gene are DFQATT and SNEGSKA (reference sequence). V was shortened by 7 bases and J by 6 bases, with 18 bases between the two germline ends. This CDR3 spans 13 amino acids. The CDR3 DNA reads TGCAGTGGCTTGGCCAATATTGGAAAGACCCAGTACTTC. Its protein product is CSGLANIGKTQYF.

Note on this clonotype: A much larger clonotype is one base distant, so this may be a read error. The chain joins TRBV12-3 or TRBV12-4 to TRBJ2-3; D is ambiguous. The length of the CDR3 is 15 residues. V lost 5 bases, J lost 4 bases, and 16 bases lay in between. CDR3 coding DNA: TGTGCCAGCAGTCAACAGAGGATCGGCGCAGATACGCAGTATTTT. Residues: CASSQQRIGADTQYF.

This clonotype was counted many times. The DNA of the CDR3 is TGCAGTGCCCCCGCACAGGCGGACCTCACAGATACGCAGTATTTT. Protein sequence: CSAPAQADLTDTQYF. The rearrangement uses TRBV20-1 and TRBJ2-3, with D perhaps matching TRBD1 (5 bases). Germline-derived CDR1 and CDR2 are DFQATT and SNEGSKA (reference sequence). This CDR3 is built from 15 residues. Trimming pared 6 bases from V and 2 bases from J, leaving 18 bases between.

The chain has TRBV19 and TRBJ2-7, with a weak D call TRBD1 (6 bases). CDR3 length: 14 residues. The germline gives CDR1 LNHDA, CDR2 SQIVND (reference sequence). V dropped 6 bases and J dropped 2 bases, with 14 bases sitting between them. For the CDR3, the DNA is TGTGCCAGTAGCCGACAGGTGGGACCCTACGAGCAGTACTTC. Amino acids: CASSRQVGPYEQYF.

This clonotype showed up many times. The chain recombines TRBV28 with TRBJ2-5; D uncertain. V was cut by 3 bases and J by 4 bases, with 12 bases left in between. Per the germline V gene, CDR1 is MDHEN and CDR2 is SYDVKM. The CDR3 sequence is 14 residues long. The CDR3 is CASSFRAARETQYF. CDR3 coding DNA: TGTGCCAGCAGTTTTAGGGCAGCGAGAGAGACCCAGTACTTC.

This clonotype has a count of ten or more. The J gene is TRBJ2-3, the V gene TRBV20-1; D is undetermined. Deletions cut 3 bases from V and 2 bases from J, with 15 bases between. Germline V gives CDR1 DFQATT, CDR2 SNEGSKA (reference sequence). This CDR3 is 15 amino acids long. CDR3 sequence reads: CSASISAAVTDTQYF. Here the CDR3 DNA reads TGCAGTGCTAGTATTTCGGCAGCCGTCACAGATACGCAGTATTTT.

This sequence joins TRBV6-1 and TRBJ2-5, with 9 bases aligning to TRBD2. The trim removed 7 bases at V and 6 bases at J, leaving 6 bases unmatched. Germline V gene sequence: CDR1 MNHNS, CDR2 SASEGT. The CDR3 sequence is 13 residues long. CDR3 DNA: TGTGCCAGCACCATAGCGGGAGTCAAGACCCAGTACTTC. Its protein product is CASTIAGVKTQYF.

This clonotype has at least ten counts. V is TRBV11-2 and J is TRBJ2-7; D gene ambiguous. V gave up 3 bases and J gave up 2 bases, with 8 bases separating them. The CDR3 consists of 13 residues. Germline V gene data show CDR1 as SGHAT and CDR2 as FQNNGV. The CDR3 reads CASSFQAPYEQYV. The CDR3 DNA sequence: TGTGCCAGCAGCTTTCAGGCGCCCTACGAGCAGTACGTC.

This clonotype was picked up many times. CDR3 sequence reads: CASSQRGTGANEQYF. CDR3 sequence (DNA): TGTGCCAGCAGCCAGAGAGGGACAGGGGCTAACGAGCAGTACTTC. The chain couples TRBV3-1 to TRBJ2-7; 10 positions agree with TRBD1. CDR1 and CDR2 (germline): LGHDT, YNNKEL (reference sequence). V gave up 3 bases and J gave up 5 bases; unmatched junction bases: 7. The CDR3 covers 15 residues.

This clonotype was recorded at least ten times. This chain connects TRBV7-9 to TRBJ2-7, with D hard to call. Trimming removed 2 bases at V and 3 bases at J, with 8 bases between. The CDR3 is 13 amino acids. Germline V CDR1 and CDR2: SEHNR, FQNEAQ (reference sequence). The CDR3 sequence is CASSLTTDYEQYV. The DNA of the CDR3 is TGTGCCAGCAGCTTAACTACCGACTACGAGCAGTACGTC.

This clonotype occurred many times. This rearrangement joins TRBV6-1 to TRBJ1-1; 10 bases agree with TRBD1. Germline V gives CDR1 MNHNS, CDR2 SASEGT. Germline trimming cut 5 bases from V and 0 bases from J; bases unmatched to any gene: 6. The CDR3 is 16 residues long. The CDR3 DNA reads as TGTGCCAGCAGTTTTCGGACAGGGGGAATGAACACTGAAGCTTTCTTT. Protein sequence: CASSFRTGGMNTEAFF.